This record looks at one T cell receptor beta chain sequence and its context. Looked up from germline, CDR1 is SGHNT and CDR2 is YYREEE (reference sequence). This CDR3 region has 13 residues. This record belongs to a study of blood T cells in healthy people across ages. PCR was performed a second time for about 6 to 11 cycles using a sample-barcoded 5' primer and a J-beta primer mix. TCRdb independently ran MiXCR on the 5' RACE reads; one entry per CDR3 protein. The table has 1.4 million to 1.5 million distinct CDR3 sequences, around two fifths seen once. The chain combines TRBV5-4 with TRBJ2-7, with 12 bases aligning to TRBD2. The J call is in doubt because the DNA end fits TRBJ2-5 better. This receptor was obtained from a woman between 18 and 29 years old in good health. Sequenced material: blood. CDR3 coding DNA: TGTGGAGCTAGCGGGGGGGCCGGAGAGACCCAGTACTTC. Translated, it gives CGASGGAGETQYF.